Detailed here is one TCR beta chain. The data were obtained in a study of shared clonotypes between healthy human individuals. Study background: Sampling drew on donors who were a couple of women and a few men aged 18 to 49. The study used three CD4 naive, three CD4 memory, two CD8 naive and one CD8 memory plate per donor.

The repertoire was sequenced with immunoSEQ multiplex PCR; TCRdb's copy has only in-frame clones and lacks some. In the table there are around 700,000 clones, 72% of which are singletons. The germline gives CDR1 SQVTM, CDR2 ANQGSEA. The ends lost 5 bases at V and 3 bases at J; junction bases unmatched: 6. The CDR3 runs 14 residues. The material sequenced was memory CD4+ T cells sorted from blood. The sample's subset: CD45RA-negative fraction. The receptor was derived from a woman in her twenties or thirties in good health. The chain uses TRBV29-1 and TRBJ2-7; 11 bases match TRBD1. The CDR3, as DNA: TGCAGCGTTAGGACAGGGGGCTCAGTCTACGAGCAGTACTTC. Amino acid sequence: CSVRTGGSVYEQYF.